This T cell receptor (beta chain) emerged from a study of T cell repertoires in cytomegalovirus infection. Overall study context: An indication of both CMV infection and matching HLA type came from public TCR beta signatures.

Germline assignment: CDR1 SQVTM and CDR2 ANQGSEA. There are 14 residues in the CDR3. V was shortened by 6 bases and J by 3 bases, with 15 bases between the two germline ends. TCRdb re-called the reads through MiXCR, storing one row per CDR3 protein. The data hold around 900,000 distinct CDR3 sequences, with roughly 31% observed a single time. This clonotype was seen a few times. What it binds is not known. Sequencing used cultured CD8+ T cells from PBMCs, obtained from culture after CMV antigen stimulation. This sequence joins TRBV29-1 and TRBJ1-3, with D possibly matching TRBD1 (6 bases). The receptor's source is a human donor in good health (CMV status not recorded). Some clones in this sample may be carry-over from other donors' samples. The CDR3 is CSVEGGLNGNTIYF. Here the CDR3 DNA reads TGCAGCGTGGAGGGGGGACTAAATGGAAACACCATATATTTT.